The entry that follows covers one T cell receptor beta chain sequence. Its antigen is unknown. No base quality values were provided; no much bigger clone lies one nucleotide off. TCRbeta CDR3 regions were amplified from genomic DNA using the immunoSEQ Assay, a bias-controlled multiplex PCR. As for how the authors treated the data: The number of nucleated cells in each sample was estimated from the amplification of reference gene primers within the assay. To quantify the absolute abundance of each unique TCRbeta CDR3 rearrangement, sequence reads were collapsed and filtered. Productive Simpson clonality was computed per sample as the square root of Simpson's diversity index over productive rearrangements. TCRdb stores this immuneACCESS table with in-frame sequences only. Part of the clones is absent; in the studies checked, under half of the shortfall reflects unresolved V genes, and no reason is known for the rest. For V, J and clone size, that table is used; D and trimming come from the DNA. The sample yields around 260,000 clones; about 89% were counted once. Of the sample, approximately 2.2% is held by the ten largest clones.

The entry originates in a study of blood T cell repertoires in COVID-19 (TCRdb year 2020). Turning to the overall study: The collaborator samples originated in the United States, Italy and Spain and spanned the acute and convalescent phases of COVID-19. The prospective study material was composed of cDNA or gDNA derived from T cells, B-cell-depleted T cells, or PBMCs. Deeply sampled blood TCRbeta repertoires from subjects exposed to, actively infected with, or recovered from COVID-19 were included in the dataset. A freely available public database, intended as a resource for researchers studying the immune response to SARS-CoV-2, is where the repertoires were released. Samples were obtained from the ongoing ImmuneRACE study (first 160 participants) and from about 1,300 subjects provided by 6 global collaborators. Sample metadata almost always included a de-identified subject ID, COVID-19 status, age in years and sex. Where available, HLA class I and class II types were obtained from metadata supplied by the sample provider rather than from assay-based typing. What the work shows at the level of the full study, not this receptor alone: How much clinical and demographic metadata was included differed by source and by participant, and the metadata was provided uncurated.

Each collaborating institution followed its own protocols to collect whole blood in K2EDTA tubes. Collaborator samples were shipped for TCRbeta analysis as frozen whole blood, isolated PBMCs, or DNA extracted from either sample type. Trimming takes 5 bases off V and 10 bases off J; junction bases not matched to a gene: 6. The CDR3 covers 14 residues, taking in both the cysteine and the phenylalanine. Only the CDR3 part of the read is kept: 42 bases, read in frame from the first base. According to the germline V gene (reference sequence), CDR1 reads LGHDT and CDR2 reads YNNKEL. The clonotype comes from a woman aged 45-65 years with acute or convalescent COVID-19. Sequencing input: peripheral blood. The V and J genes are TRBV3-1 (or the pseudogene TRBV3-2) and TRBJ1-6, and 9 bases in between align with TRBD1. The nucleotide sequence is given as TGTGCCAGCAGCTGGACAGGGGAGGGGTCACCCCTCCACTTT. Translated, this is CASSWTGEGSPLHF.